What follows are 2 T cell receptor beta chains derived from one specimen sequenced in a study of post-analysis software for immune sequencing data (dated by TCRdb to 2014 to 2015). The investigation overall reported the following: Significantly higher frequencies in patients than in controls were found for roughly 5 TRBV segments, including TRBV5-6, TRBV5-1 and TRBV20-1.

Receptor amplification or capture employed PCR. For sequencing, an Illumina HiSeq 2500 was employed. To reduce PCR and sequencing biases, unique molecular identifiers were incorporated into the TCR beta cDNA libraries. Starting from the raw public reads, TCRdb applied fastp trimming at Q25, assembled clones with MiXCR and retained in-frame beta chains. Records with the same CDR3 protein are collapsed into one entry carrying the most frequent genes and DNA. For this sample there are hundreds of thousands of distinct CDR3 sequences; about 44% appear just once. The top ten clones comprise over 1.5% of the sample. What these receptors recognize is not known. The sequencing sample was made of blood. The origin of the receptors is a girl aged 5-17 years with multiple sclerosis.

This clonotype was seen a few times. V and J are TRBV7-8 and TRBJ2-1; 13 nucleotides align to TRBD2. CDR3 length: 16 amino acids. V shed 1 base and J 5 bases; nucleotides not matched to a gene: 2. The germline CDR1 and CDR2 sequences are SGHVS and FQNEAQ. This chain's CDR3 is CASSLVGLAGDNEQFF. The CDR3 nucleotides are TGTGCCAGCAGCTTAGTCGGACTAGCGGGAGACAATGAGCAGTTCTTC.

The chain is built from TRBV5-1 and TRBJ2-5, with 8 bases aligning to TRBD1. CDR1 is SGHRS, CDR2 YFSETQ, per germline. Trimming took 1 base from V and 5 from J; bases not matched to a gene: 10. The CDR3 sequence is 16 residues long. The CDR3 nucleotides are TGCGCCAGCAGCTTGCTCGGGTCACGGACAGGGGAGACCCAGTACTTC. It specifies CASSLLGSRTGETQYF.